A single sample is the source of the 8 T cell receptor beta chains below, sequenced in a study of cytomegalovirus exposure and HLA in healthy donors. The table came from immunoSEQ multiplex PCR; TCRdb's copy has only in-frame clones and leaves some out. The data show 90,000 to 100,000 clones, 90% to 95% seen once. The sequenced sample was PBMCs. The source of these receptors is a woman in her twenties or thirties in good health and CMV-seropositive.

V gene TRBV27 combines with J gene TRBJ1-4, with D possibly matching TRBD1 (5 bases). Germline values: CDR1 MNHEY, CDR2 SMNVEV (reference sequence). The length of the CDR3 is 18 residues. Trimming pared 0 bases from V and 3 bases from J, leaving 17 bases between. The CDR3 loop is CASSLSSGGVRSNEKLFF. In DNA, the CDR3 is TGTGCCAGCAGTTTATCAAGTGGGGGGGTGAGATCTAATGAAAAACTGTTTTTT.

This clone was detected once. V is TRBV7-2 and J is TRBJ2-7; 12 bases agree with TRBD2. The germline V gene encodes CDR1 SGHTA and CDR2 FQGNSA. V was pared by 5 bases and J by 0 bases, with 5 bases of the junction left unmatched. The CDR3 spans 16 residues. DNA of the CDR3: TGTGCCAGCAGCCCCATGACTAGCGGGAGCTCCTACGAGCAGTACTTC. As protein: CASSPMTSGSSYEQYF.

The J gene is TRBJ2-5, the V gene TRBV6-6, with unresolved D. Trimming took 5 bases from V and 5 from J, leaving 15 bases between them. Per germline, CDR1 MNHNY and CDR2 SVGAGI (reference sequence). The CDR3 extends over 14 amino acids. Here the CDR3 DNA reads TGTGCCAGCAGTACCCAAGAGGATTCGGAGACCCAGTACTTC. Its protein is CASSTQEDSETQYF.

J is TRBJ2-7 and V is TRBV25-1, with D possibly TRBD2 on 6 matching bases. This CDR3 is 13 amino acids long. CDR1 and CDR2 from the germline V gene are MGHDK and SYGVNS. Between the trimmed V and J ends, which lost 7 bases and 4 bases, there was a span of 14 bases. The CDR3 sequence is CASTRGRSYEQYF. CDR3 nucleotide sequence: TGTGCCAGCACGCGAGGGAGGTCGTACGAGCAGTACTTC.

This clone was recorded once. The chain is built from TRBV25-1 and TRBJ2-1, with 7 bases lining up with TRBD2. The CDR3 covers 15 residues. Germline V gene lookup returns CDR1 MGHDK and CDR2 SYGVNS. Trimming cost V 5 bases and J 2 bases; bases outside gene matches: 6. In DNA, the CDR3 is TGTGCCAGCAGTCGAGGCGGGAGCACCTACAATGAGCAGTTCTTC. This translates into CASSRGGSTYNEQFF.

The genes are TRBV27 and TRBJ2-7; a possible D gene is TRBD2 (6 bases). Trimming left V 6 bases short and J 2 bases short, with 14 bases between. The CDR3 loop spans 14 amino acids. Germline V gene sequence: CDR1 MNHEY, CDR2 SMNVEV (reference sequence). In nucleotides, the CDR3 is TGTGCCAGCAGGAGAGCGACTAGTACCTACGAGCAGTACTTC. Translating it yields CASRRATSTYEQYF.

The rearrangement links TRBV4-3 to TRBJ1-2; TRBD1 agrees at 8 bases. V was pared by 3 bases and J by 6 bases, with 6 bases of the junction left unmatched. Germline V CDR1 and CDR2: LGHNA, YSLEER. The CDR3 runs to 14 residues. The CDR3 here is CASSHTRTGNGYTF. The CDR3, as DNA: TGCGCCAGCAGCCATACGCGGACAGGGAATGGCTACACCTTC.

The V call is TRBV5-6, the J call TRBJ2-7; the match to TRBD2 covers 11 bases. The CDR3 is made up of 16 amino acids. Germline-derived CDR1 and CDR2 are SGHDT and YYEEEE. With 2 bases clipped from V and 4 bases from J, the junction kept 8 bases outside the gene matches. CDR3 sequence: CASSFRTSGHKYEQYF. The CDR3 bases are TGTGCCAGCAGCTTTAGGACTAGCGGGCACAAGTACGAGCAGTACTTC.